The following is a TCR beta chain sequence with its context. As yet, its antigen is unknown. Sequencing used immunoSEQ multiplex PCR; TCRdb keeps in-frame clones, though not all of them. The top ten hold less than 4.5% of the sample, which has over 120,000 clones, about 93% seen once. The data stem from a study of T cell responses to AZD1222 COVID-19 vaccine. The CDR3 covers 15 residues. Germline CDR1 SGHRS, CDR2 YFSETQ. V was clipped by 4 bases and J by 0 bases; unmatched bases: 4. Study-level findings and limits: The sample set comprised mostly white British donors with more females, and clonal diversity was possibly underestimated.

This sample comprised peripheral blood, obtained on day 0 of AZD1222 vaccination. The sequence derives from an adult in good health. The chain employs TRBV5-1 and TRBJ1-3; TRBD1 matches 7 bases. The CDR3 region has the DNA TGCGCCAGCAGCGTGACAGGGATCTCTGGAAACACCATATATTTT. This translates into CASSVTGISGNTIYF.